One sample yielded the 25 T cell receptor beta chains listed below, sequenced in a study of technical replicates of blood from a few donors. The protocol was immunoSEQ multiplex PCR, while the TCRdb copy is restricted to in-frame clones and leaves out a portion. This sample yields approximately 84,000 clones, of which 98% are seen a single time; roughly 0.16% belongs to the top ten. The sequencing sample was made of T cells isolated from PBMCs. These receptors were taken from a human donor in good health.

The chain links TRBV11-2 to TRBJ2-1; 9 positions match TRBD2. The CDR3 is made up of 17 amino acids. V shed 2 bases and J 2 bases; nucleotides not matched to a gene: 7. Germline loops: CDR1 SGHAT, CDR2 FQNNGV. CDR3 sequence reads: CASSLILSGGPYNEQFF. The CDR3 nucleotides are TGTGCCAGCAGCTTAATTTTGAGCGGGGGGCCCTACAATGAGCAGTTCTTC.

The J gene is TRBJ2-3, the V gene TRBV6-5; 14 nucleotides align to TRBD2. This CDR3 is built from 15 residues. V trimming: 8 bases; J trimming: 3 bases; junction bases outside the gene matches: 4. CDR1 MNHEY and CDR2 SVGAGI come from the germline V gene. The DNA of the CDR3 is TGTGCCAGCGGGACTAGCGGGAGAGGGACAGATACGCAGTATTTT. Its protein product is CASGTSGRGTDTQYF.

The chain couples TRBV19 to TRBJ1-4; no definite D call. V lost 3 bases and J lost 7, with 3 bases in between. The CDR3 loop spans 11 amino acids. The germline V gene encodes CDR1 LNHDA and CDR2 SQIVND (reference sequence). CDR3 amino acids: CASSIGEKLFF. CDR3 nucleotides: TGTGCCAGTAGTATCGGTGAAAAACTGTTTTTT.

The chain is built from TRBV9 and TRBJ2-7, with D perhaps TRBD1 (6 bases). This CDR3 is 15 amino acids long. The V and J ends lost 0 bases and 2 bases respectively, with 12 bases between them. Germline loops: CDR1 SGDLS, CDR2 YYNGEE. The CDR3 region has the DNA TGTGCCAGCAGCGTAGGTAACAGGGAAACCTACGAGCAGTACTTC. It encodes CASSVGNRETYEQYF.

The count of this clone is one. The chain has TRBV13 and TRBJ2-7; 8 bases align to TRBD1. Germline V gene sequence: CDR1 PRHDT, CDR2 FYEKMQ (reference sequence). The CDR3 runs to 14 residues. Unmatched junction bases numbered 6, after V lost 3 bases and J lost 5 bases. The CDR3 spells CASSFGRGPDEQYF. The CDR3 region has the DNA TGTGCCAGCAGCTTTGGCAGGGGGCCCGACGAGCAGTACTTC.

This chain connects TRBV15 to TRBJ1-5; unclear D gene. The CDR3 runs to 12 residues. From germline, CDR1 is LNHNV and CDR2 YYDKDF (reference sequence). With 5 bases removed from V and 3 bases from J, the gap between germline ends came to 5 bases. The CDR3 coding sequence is TGTGCCACCAGCGGCCTCAATCAGCCCCAGCATTTT. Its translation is CATSGLNQPQHF.

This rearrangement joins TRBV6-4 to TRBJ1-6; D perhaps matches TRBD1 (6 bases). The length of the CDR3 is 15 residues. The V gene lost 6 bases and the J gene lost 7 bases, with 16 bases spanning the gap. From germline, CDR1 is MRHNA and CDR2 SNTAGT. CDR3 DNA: TGTGCCAGCAGCGAAGCAGGGGTTGGGAATTCACCCCTCCACTTT. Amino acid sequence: CASSEAGVGNSPLHF.

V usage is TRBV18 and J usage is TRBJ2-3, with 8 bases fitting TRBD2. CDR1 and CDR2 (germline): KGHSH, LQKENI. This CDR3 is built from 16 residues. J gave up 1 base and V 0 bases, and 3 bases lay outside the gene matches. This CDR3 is CASSPPAAGGTDTQYF. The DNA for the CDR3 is TGTGCCAGCTCACCACCTGCAGCGGGGGGCACAGATACGCAGTATTTT.

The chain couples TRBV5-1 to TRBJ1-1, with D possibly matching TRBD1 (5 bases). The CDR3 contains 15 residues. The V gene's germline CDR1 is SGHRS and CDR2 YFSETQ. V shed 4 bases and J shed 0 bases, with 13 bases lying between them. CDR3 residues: CASSDPTVMNTEAFF. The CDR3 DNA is TGCGCCAGCAGCGACCCGACAGTGATGAACACTGAAGCTTTCTTT.

The CDR3 is CATKRGSTDYGYTF. DNA for the CDR3: TGTGCCACCAAAAGGGGGTCCACCGACTATGGCTACACCTTC. The rearrangement joins TRBV6-5 to TRBJ1-2; a weak D match, TRBD1 (6 bases). This CDR3 has 14 residues. The germline V gene has CDR1 MNHEY and CDR2 SVGAGI. V was clipped by 10 bases and J by 3 bases, with 18 bases between them.

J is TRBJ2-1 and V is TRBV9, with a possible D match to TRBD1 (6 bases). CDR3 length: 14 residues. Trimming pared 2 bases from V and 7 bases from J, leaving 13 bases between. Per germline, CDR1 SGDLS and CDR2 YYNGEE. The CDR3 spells CASSVPGGGNEQFF. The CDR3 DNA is TGTGCCAGCAGCGTCCCTGGGGGCGGTAATGAGCAGTTCTTC.

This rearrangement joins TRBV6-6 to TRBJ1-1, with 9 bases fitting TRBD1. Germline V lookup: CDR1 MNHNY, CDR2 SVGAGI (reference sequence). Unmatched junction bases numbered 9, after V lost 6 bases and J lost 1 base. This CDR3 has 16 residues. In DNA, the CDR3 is TGTGCCAGCAGACCTGGATCGGGACAGGGGAACACTGAAGCTTTCTTT. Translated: CASRPGSGQGNTEAFF.

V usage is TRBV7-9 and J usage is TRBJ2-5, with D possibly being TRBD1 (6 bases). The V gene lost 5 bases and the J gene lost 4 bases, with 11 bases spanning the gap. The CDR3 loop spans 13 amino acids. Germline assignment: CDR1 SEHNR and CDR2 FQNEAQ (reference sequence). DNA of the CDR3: TGTGCCAGCAGCAAACAGGGCCGAGAGACCCAGTACTTC. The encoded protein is CASSKQGRETQYF.

The CDR3 DNA is TGTGCCAGCAGTTCGGGACACTCGACCTACGAGCAGTACTTC. Translation: CASSSGHSTYEQYF. The chain is built from TRBV6-6 and TRBJ2-7, with D possibly being TRBD1 (6 bases). Trimming took off 4 bases at V and 2 bases at J, with 12 bases between the two ends. Per germline, CDR1 MNHNY and CDR2 SVGAGI (reference sequence). This CDR3 comprises 14 residues.

CDR3 residues: CASSLGQGFFYEQYF. CDR3 bases: TGCGCCAGCAGCTTGGGACAGGGATTCTTCTACGAGCAGTACTTC. This chain connects TRBV5-1 to TRBJ2-7; 7 nucleotides line up with TRBD1. The V and J ends lost 0 bases and 3 bases, in that order; junction bases with no gene match: 6. The CDR3 has 15 residues. Germline CDR1 and CDR2: SGHRS and YFSETQ.

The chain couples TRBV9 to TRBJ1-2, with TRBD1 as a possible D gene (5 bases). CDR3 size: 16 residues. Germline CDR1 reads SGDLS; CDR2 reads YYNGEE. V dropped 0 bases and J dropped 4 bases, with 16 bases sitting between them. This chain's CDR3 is CASSVGLTENFYGYTF. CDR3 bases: TGTGCCAGCAGCGTAGGGTTGACAGAGAACTTCTATGGCTACACCTTC.

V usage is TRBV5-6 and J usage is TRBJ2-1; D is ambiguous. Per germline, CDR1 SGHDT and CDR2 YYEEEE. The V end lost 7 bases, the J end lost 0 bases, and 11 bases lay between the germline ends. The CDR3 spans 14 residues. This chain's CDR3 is CASGTIGSYNEQFF. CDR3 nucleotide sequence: TGTGCCAGCGGAACTATAGGCTCCTACAATGAGCAGTTCTTC.

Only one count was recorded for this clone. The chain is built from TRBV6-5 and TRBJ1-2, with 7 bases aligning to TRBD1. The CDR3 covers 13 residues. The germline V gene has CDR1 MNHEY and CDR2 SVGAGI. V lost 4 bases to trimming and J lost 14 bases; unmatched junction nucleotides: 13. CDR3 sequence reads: CASSFQPWTGGTF. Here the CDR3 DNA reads TGTGCCAGCAGTTTTCAACCGTGGACAGGTGGGACCTTC.

In DNA form, the CDR3 reads TGCAGCGTCAACTTCCAGGGGGACATTCAGTACTTC. It codes for CSVNFQGDIQYF. This chain uses TRBV29-1 with TRBJ2-4; TRBD1 matches at 7 bases. This CDR3 spans 12 amino acids. CDR1 is SQVTM, CDR2 ANQGSEA, per germline. V shed 6 bases and J 8 bases; nucleotides not matched to a gene: 7. The whole variable domain, filled in from reference TRBV29-1 and TRBJ2-4, reads SAVISQKPSRDICQRGTSLTIQCQVDSQVTMMFWYRQQPGQSLTLIATANQGSEATYESGFVIDKFPISRPNLTFSTLTVSNMSPEDSSIYLCSVNFQGDIQYFGAGTRLSVL.

The DNA of the CDR3 is TGTGCCAGCAGTGAAAGGACAGGGTCGTATGGCTACACCTTC. Translation: CASSERTGSYGYTF. The chain carries TRBV6-1 and TRBJ1-2, with 8 bases aligning to TRBD1. The CDR3 is made up of 14 amino acids. CDR1 and CDR2 from the germline V gene are MNHNS and SASEGT. With V trimmed by 2 bases and J by 5 bases, 4 bases remained unmatched.

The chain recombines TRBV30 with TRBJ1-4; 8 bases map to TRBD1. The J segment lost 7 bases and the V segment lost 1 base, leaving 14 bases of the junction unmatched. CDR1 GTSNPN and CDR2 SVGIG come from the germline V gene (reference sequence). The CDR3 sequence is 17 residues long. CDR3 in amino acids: CAWSAWTGKDQVEKLFF. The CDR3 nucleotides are TGTGCCTGGAGTGCTTGGACAGGGAAGGATCAAGTTGAAAAACTGTTTTTT.

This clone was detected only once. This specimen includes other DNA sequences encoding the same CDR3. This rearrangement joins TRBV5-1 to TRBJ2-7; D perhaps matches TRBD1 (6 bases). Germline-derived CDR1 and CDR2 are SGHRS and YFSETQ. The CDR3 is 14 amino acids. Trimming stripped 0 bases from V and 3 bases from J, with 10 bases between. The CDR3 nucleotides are TGCGCCAGCAGCTTGGGGACAGAAGGCTACGAGCAGTACTTC. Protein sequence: CASSLGTEGYEQYF. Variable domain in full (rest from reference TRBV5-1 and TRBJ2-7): KAGVTQTPRYLIKTRGQQVTLSCSPISGHRSVSWYQQTPGQGLQFLFEYFSETQRNKGNFPGRFSGRQFSNSRSEMNVSTLELGDSALYLCASSLGTEGYEQYFGPGTRLTVT.

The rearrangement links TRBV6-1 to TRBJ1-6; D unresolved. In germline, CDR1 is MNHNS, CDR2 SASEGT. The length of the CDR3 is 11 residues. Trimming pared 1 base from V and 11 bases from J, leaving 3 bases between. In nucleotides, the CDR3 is TGTGCCAGCAGTGAAGGGCCACCCCTCCACTTT. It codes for CASSEGPPLHF.

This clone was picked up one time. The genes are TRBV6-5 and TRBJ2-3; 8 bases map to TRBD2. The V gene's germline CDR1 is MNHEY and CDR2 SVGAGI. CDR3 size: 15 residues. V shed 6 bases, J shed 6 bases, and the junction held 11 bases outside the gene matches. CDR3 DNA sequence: TGTGCCAGCAGCGCCTTCAGCGGGGGTTACGATACGCAGTATTTT. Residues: CASSAFSGGYDTQYF.

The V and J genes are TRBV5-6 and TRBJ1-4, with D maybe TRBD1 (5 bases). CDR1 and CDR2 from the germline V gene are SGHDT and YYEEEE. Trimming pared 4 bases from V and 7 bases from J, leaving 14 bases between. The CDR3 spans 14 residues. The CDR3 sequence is CASSPGGPGEKLFF. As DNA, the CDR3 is TGTGCCAGCAGCCCGGGGGGTCCGGGTGAAAAACTGTTTTTT. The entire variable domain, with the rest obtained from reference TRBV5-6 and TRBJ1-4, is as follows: DAGVTQSPTHLIKTRGQQVTLRCSPKSGHDTVSWYQQALGQGPQFIFQYYEEEERQRGNFPDRFSGHQFPNYSSELNVNALLLGDSALYLCASSPGGPGEKLFFGSGTQLSVL.